This TCR beta chain came from a study of vaccination and CD4 T cells after COVID-19. The CDR3 totals 16 residues. J was trimmed by 4 bases and V by 0 bases; bases with no gene match: 3. Per germline, CDR1 SGHNT and CDR2 YYREEE (reference sequence). Treatment described: approximately nine-day PBMC culture with coronavirus spike peptide pools or control peptides (ViraFEST assay). Of note for this clonotype: What it binds is unknown.

The Oncomine TCR Beta short-read assay was applied to DNA of cultured CD4+ T cells. In TCRdb, the PCR reads were re-called with MiXCR into one record per CDR3 protein. Of about 20,000 distinct CDR3 sequences in the sample, around 44% were seen once. Material for sequencing was CD4+ T cells from blood, cultured in vitro. The chain recombines TRBV5-4 with TRBJ2-5, with 13 bases identical to TRBD2. The sequence came from a human donor who had recovered from COVID-19. The CDR3 here is CASSLAGLAGPETQYF. In nucleotides, the CDR3 is TGTGCCAGCAGCTTGGCGGGACTAGCGGGGCCAGAGACCCAGTACTTC.